The entry that follows covers one TCR beta chain sequence. Profiled with immunoSEQ multiplex PCR; TCRdb holds only in-frame clones, not every one. The table lists 150,000 to 200,000 clones, approximately 93% of them singletons. The CDR3 extends over 15 amino acids. Germline V gives CDR1 SGHNT, CDR2 YYREEE (reference sequence). V gave up 1 base and J gave up 4 bases, with 14 bases separating them. Recruited during active infection, patients (from Seattle) were subsequently followed longitudinally. This entry belongs to a study of blood T cell repertoires in COVID-19. Study overall: The study drew acute and convalescent COVID-19 samples from the United States, Italy and Spain.

Source material: peripheral blood. The V call is TRBV5-4, the J call TRBJ1-2; D possibly corresponds to TRBD1 (5 bases). The origin of this receptor is a woman aged 55 to 70 with COVID-19, enrolled during active disease. The CDR3 is CASSLPREVSYGYTF. DNA of the CDR3: TGTGCCAGCAGCTTGCCCAGGGAGGTGAGCTATGGCTACACCTTC. Drawing the rest from reference TRBV5-4 and TRBJ1-2, the complete variable domain is ETGVTQSPTHLIKTRGQQVTLRCSSQSGHNTVSWYQQALGQGPQFIFQYYREEENGRGNFPPRFSGLQFPNYSSELNVNALELDDSALYLCASSLPREVSYGYTFGSGTRLTVV.